One sample yielded the 29 T cell receptor beta chains listed below, sequenced in a study of blood T cell repertoires in COVID-19. The repertoire was sequenced with immunoSEQ multiplex PCR; TCRdb's copy has only in-frame clones and lacks some. Of 300,000 to 400,000 clones in the sample, 88% were seen once. Input material: PBMCs or T cells enriched from blood (not recorded which). Every receptor here comes from a woman aged 18-29 years who had recovered from COVID-19.

The chain employs TRBV9 and TRBJ2-5; 8 positions agree with TRBD1. Germline lookup yields CDR1 SGDLS and CDR2 YYNGEE. The CDR3 consists of 15 residues. J was trimmed by 4 bases and V by 4 bases; bases with no gene match: 9. CDR3 sequence: CASSPGDRWGETQYF. The DNA of the CDR3 is TGTGCCAGCAGCCCTGGGGACAGGTGGGGAGAGACCCAGTACTTC.

J is TRBJ2-2 and V is TRBV4-3; 11 bases match TRBD2. CDR3 size: 16 residues. CDR1 LGHNA and CDR2 YSLEER come from the germline V gene. V was pared by 2 bases and J by 4 bases, with 3 bases of the junction left unmatched. Here the CDR3 reads CASSQPGTSGTGELFF. In DNA, the CDR3 is TGCGCCAGCAGCCAACCCGGGACTAGCGGCACCGGGGAGCTGTTTTTT.

This chain connects TRBV19 to TRBJ1-5, with a weak D call TRBD1 (6 bases). CDR3 length: 14 residues. The germline V gene encodes CDR1 LNHDA and CDR2 SQIVND (reference sequence). V lost 5 bases to trimming and J lost 5 bases, with 13 bases between them. CDR3 in amino acids: CASSGSGGHQPQHF. DNA of the CDR3: TGTGCCAGTAGTGGCTCTGGGGGCCATCAGCCCCAGCATTTT.

The chain joins TRBV30 to TRBJ2-7; D uncertain. The CDR3 runs 12 residues. Germline V gives CDR1 GTSNPN, CDR2 SVGIG (reference sequence). V lost 7 bases and J lost 0, with 10 bases in between. The CDR3 is CAYLSDSYEQYF. The CDR3 nucleotides are TGTGCCTACCTTAGTGACTCCTACGAGCAGTACTTC. The whole variable domain, remainder taken from reference TRBV30 and TRBJ2-7, is SQTIHQWPATLVQPVGSPLSLECTVEGTSNPNLYWYRQAAGRGLQLLFYSVGIGQISSEVPQNLSASRPQDRQFILSSKKLLLSDSGFYLCAYLSDSYEQYFGPGTRLTVT.

The chain carries TRBV18 and TRBJ1-6; TRBD1 matches at 7 bases. CDR1 is KGHSH and CDR2 is LQKENI in the germline V gene. The CDR3 is made up of 14 amino acids. The junction had 3 bases not matched to a gene; V was cut back by 3 bases and J by 7 bases. This CDR3 is CASSPQGGNSPLHF. The DNA of the CDR3 is TGTGCCAGCTCACCTCAGGGGGGCAATTCACCCCTCCACTTT.

The chain is built from TRBV6-6 and TRBJ1-1, with unresolved D. V was trimmed by 0 bases and J by 0 bases, leaving 5 bases between them. CDR3 size: 14 residues. Per the germline V gene, CDR1 is MNHNY and CDR2 is SVGAGI (reference sequence). CDR3 coding DNA: TGTGCCAGCAGTTACTCGACAATGAACACTGAAGCTTTCTTT. It is translated as CASSYSTMNTEAFF.

This chain links TRBV4-1 with TRBJ1-5; TRBD1 matches 10 bases. The length of the CDR3 is 15 residues. The germline V gene has CDR1 MGHRA and CDR2 YSYEKL. Trimming removed 1 base from V and 11 bases from J; junction bases left unmatched: 8. CDR3 in amino acids: CASSQVGTGVEAQHF. CDR3 nucleotide sequence: TGCGCCAGCAGCCAAGTTGGGACAGGGGTTGAAGCCCAGCATTTT.

The V call is TRBV5-5, the J call TRBJ1-2; 7 nucleotides line up with TRBD1. The germline V gene encodes CDR1 SGHKS and CDR2 YYEKEE (reference sequence). The CDR3 sequence is 15 residues long. Trimming at V came to 4 bases and at J to 5 bases, leaving 11 bases not matched to a gene. CDR3 in amino acids: CASSLNRGLGYGYTF. The CDR3, as DNA: TGTGCCAGCAGCCTAAACAGGGGCCTAGGATATGGCTACACCTTC.

The V gene is TRBV5-5, the J gene TRBJ1-2; unclear D gene. Germline V gene data show CDR1 as SGHKS and CDR2 as YYEKEE (reference sequence). The CDR3 has 15 residues. Trimming took 1 base from V and 4 from J, leaving 14 bases between them. The CDR3 region is CASSLIHDSVYGYTF. CDR3 in DNA: TGTGCCAGCAGCTTGATACATGATTCCGTCTATGGCTACACCTTC.

The chain carries TRBV7-8 and TRBJ1-5; 7 bases align to TRBD1. CDR1 SGHVS and CDR2 FQNEAQ come from the germline V gene. This CDR3 is 15 amino acids long. J lost 4 bases, V lost 5 bases, and 8 bases had no gene match. As DNA, the CDR3 is TGTGCCAGCAGCCTAGGGGACAGCCCGAATCAGCCCCAGCATTTT. Translating it yields CASSLGDSPNQPQHF.

A few counts support this clone. The chain is built from TRBV28 and TRBJ1-2; D may be TRBD1 (5 bases). Trimming left V 3 bases short and J 8 bases short, with 13 bases between. From germline, CDR1 is MDHEN and CDR2 SYDVKM. The CDR3 contains 13 residues. DNA for the CDR3: TGTGCCAGCAGTTTCATGCGGGGCCGGGGCTACACCTTC. It translates to CASSFMRGRGYTF.

The chain has TRBV28 and TRBJ1-6; unclear D gene. Trimming removed 7 bases from V and 6 bases from J, with 13 bases in between. The CDR3 runs 14 residues. Germline V gene lookup returns CDR1 MDHEN and CDR2 SYDVKM. In nucleotides, the CDR3 is TGTGCCAGCATCACCGTGGGCCTTAATTCACCCCTCCACTTT. Translated, it gives CASITVGLNSPLHF.

The chain combines TRBV4-2 with TRBJ1-1, with D perhaps TRBD1 (6 bases). V was trimmed by 1 base and J by 0 bases, leaving 24 bases between them. The CDR3 has 20 residues. Germline CDR1 is LGHNA and CDR2 is YNFKEQ. CDR3 in amino acids: CASSQARPGQSFLMNTEAFF. CDR3 DNA sequence: TGTGCCAGCAGCCAAGCCCGGCCTGGACAGTCGTTTCTAATGAACACTGAAGCTTTCTTT.

This chain uses TRBV6-5 with TRBJ2-7; 8 bases map to TRBD1. Germline assignment: CDR1 MNHEY and CDR2 SVGAGI. The CDR3 covers 14 residues. Trimming cost V 11 bases and J 3 bases; bases outside gene matches: 12. CDR3 bases: TGTGCCTGCCGAGGGGACAGGAATAACTACGAGCAGTACTTC. It codes for CACRGDRNNYEQYF.

This rearrangement joins TRBV2 to TRBJ2-1; 11 bases agree with TRBD1. The CDR3 extends over 13 amino acids. Trimming at V came to 6 bases and at J to 9 bases, leaving 4 bases not matched to a gene. The V gene's germline CDR1 is SNHLY and CDR2 FYNNEI. In nucleotides, the CDR3 is TGTGCCAGCAGACGGGACAGGGGGGCTGAGCAGTTCTTC. Translation: CASRRDRGAEQFF.

The chain couples TRBV28 to TRBJ1-2, with 9 bases identical to TRBD1. This CDR3 has 16 residues. Germline V gene data show CDR1 as MDHEN and CDR2 as SYDVKM. Trimming at V came to 8 bases and at J to 4 bases, leaving 14 bases not matched to a gene. The CDR3 loop is CASRHLQGARGYGYTF. CDR3 nucleotide sequence: TGTGCCAGCCGACATTTACAGGGGGCGCGGGGCTATGGCTACACCTTC.

About this clone: Other DNA sequences in the same sample also yield this CDR3. The genes are TRBV5-1 and TRBJ2-1; D ambiguous. Trimming took off 0 bases at V and 2 bases at J, with 9 bases between the two ends. Per the germline V gene, CDR1 is SGHRS and CDR2 is YFSETQ. This CDR3 has 15 amino acids. Here the CDR3 reads CASSLDGPTYNEQFF. The CDR3 nucleotides are TGCGCCAGCAGCTTGGACGGTCCCACCTACAATGAGCAGTTCTTC.

The chain uses TRBV6-2 or TRBV6-3 and TRBJ2-2; D is undetermined. V lost 2 bases and J lost 7, with 8 bases in between. This CDR3 comprises 13 residues. Germline V gene lookup returns CDR1 MNHEY and CDR2 SVGEGT. The CDR3 sequence: CASSYLQIGELFF. The CDR3 DNA reads as TGTGCCAGCAGTTACCTCCAGATCGGGGAGCTGTTTTTT.

This chain uses TRBV25-1 with TRBJ1-2; tentative D call: TRBD1 (6 bases). V was pared by 3 bases and J by 7 bases, with 15 bases between. This CDR3 has 14 residues. Germline values: CDR1 MGHDK, CDR2 SYGVNS. The CDR3 spells CASSEWDIGTGYTF. The CDR3 nucleotides read TGTGCCAGCAGTGAGTGGGACATCGGGACTGGCTACACCTTC.

This chain joins TRBV10-3 and TRBJ2-2; 9 nucleotides match TRBD2. V trimming: 11 bases; J trimming: 3 bases; junction bases outside the gene matches: 4. The CDR3 length is 13 residues. Germline V CDR1 and CDR2: ENHRY, SYGVKD. The CDR3 DNA reads TGTGCCCTACAGCGGGGGGACACCGGGGAGCTGTTTTTT. This sequence encodes CALQRGDTGELFF.

The chain joins TRBV7-2 to TRBJ2-3, with TRBD1 as a possible D gene (5 bases). The V end lost 4 bases, the J end lost 5 bases, and 22 bases lay between the germline ends. Germline CDR1 is SGHTA and CDR2 is FQGNSA. This CDR3 is 17 amino acids long. The CDR3 here is CASSSWGSPVEVDTQYF. For the CDR3, the DNA is TGTGCCAGCAGCTCCTGGGGCTCCCCTGTAGAGGTAGATACGCAGTATTTT.

V usage is TRBV9 and J usage is TRBJ1-1; TRBD1 is a possible D gene (6 bases). The CDR3 is 14 residues long. The ends were cut back, 3 bases at V and 3 bases at J, with 12 bases in the middle. The germline CDR1 and CDR2 sequences are SGDLS and YYNGEE. CDR3 amino acids: CASSATGTDTEAFF. CDR3 bases: TGTGCCAGCAGCGCTACAGGGACCGACACTGAAGCTTTCTTT.

About this clone: The sample carries other DNA sequences with the same CDR3. The chain carries TRBV5-4 and TRBJ2-7, with 8 bases identical to TRBD2. After removal of 3 bases from V and 4 bases from J, the junction contained 0 bases not matched to a gene. This CDR3 is built from 12 residues. The V gene's germline CDR1 is SGHNT and CDR2 YYREEE (reference sequence). The CDR3 nucleotides read TGTGCCAGCAGCTCGGGGGGGTACGAGCAGTACTTC. Its protein product is CASSSGGYEQYF.

The chain employs TRBV27 and TRBJ2-5; possible D gene TRBD2, 5 bases. The CDR3 consists of 11 residues. CDR1 and CDR2 (germline): MNHEY, SMNVEV (reference sequence). V lost 7 bases and J lost 5, with 8 bases in between. CDR3 sequence: CASIRGETQYF. Written as DNA, the CDR3 is TGTGCCAGCATCCGAGGGGAGACCCAGTACTTC.

V is TRBV18 and J is TRBJ1-3; D gene unclear. The V end was cut by 0 bases, the J end by 8 bases, with 8 bases between. Per germline, CDR1 KGHSH and CDR2 LQKENI. The CDR3 totals 13 residues. CDR3 amino acids: CASSPPSEDTIYF. The CDR3 nucleotides read TGTGCCAGCTCACCACCTTCCGAGGACACCATATATTTT.

The gene calls are TRBV19 and TRBJ2-7; 9 nucleotides match TRBD1. CDR3 length equals 13 residues. The junction had 2 bases not matched to a gene; V was cut back by 5 bases and J by 3 bases. CDR1 is LNHDA and CDR2 is SQIVND in the germline V gene (reference sequence). CDR3 bases: TGTGCCAGTAGTGAGGGACAGGGCTACGAGCAGTACTTC. It translates to CASSEGQGYEQYF.

The chain employs TRBV9 and TRBJ1-5; the match to TRBD1 covers 8 bases. The CDR3 covers 15 residues. Germline V gene lookup returns CDR1 SGDLS and CDR2 YYNGEE. The V and J ends lost 3 bases and 5 bases, in that order; junction bases with no gene match: 7. The CDR3 DNA reads TGTGCCAGCAGCGCGGGACAGGCGAGGGATCAGCCCCAGCATTTT. Its protein product is CASSAGQARDQPQHF.

The chain's CDR3 is CASRLGQTYEQYF. In DNA form, the CDR3 reads TGTGCCAGCAGACTTGGACAGACCTACGAGCAGTACTTC. This chain uses TRBV6-5 with TRBJ2-7; TRBD1 might be the D (6 bases). Germline assignment: CDR1 MNHEY and CDR2 SVGAGI. V lost 6 bases and J 2 bases, leaving 11 bases between the germline ends. CDR3 length: 13 amino acids.

The rearrangement joins TRBV7-2 to TRBJ2-7; D remains ambiguous. Between the trimmed V and J ends, which lost 1 base and 2 bases, there was a span of 9 bases. Germline V gene lookup returns CDR1 SGHTA and CDR2 FQGNSA. The CDR3 length is 14 residues. CDR3 region: CASSLEASAYEQYF. The CDR3, as DNA: TGTGCCAGCAGCTTAGAGGCTAGTGCCTACGAGCAGTACTTC.